This T cell receptor (beta chain) was sequenced for a study of read filtering for tumor transcriptome and immune sequencing. Study-wide results and limits: Compared with RNA-seq, IR-seq gave much higher clonotype depth and reliability. In IR-seq, single-read clonotypes were roughly 80% of clonotypes but around 4% of reads. Sorted CD138-negative bone marrow cells were not purified T cells.

This clonotype was found many times. Its antigen is unknown. Per the germline V gene, CDR1 is DFQATT and CDR2 is SNEGSKA (reference sequence). CDR3 length: 16 amino acids. V was cut by 1 base and J by 6 bases, with 20 bases left in between. Molecular barcoded adaptors covering alpha/delta and beta/gamma chains were used on 400 to 450 ng RNA. TCRdb used MiXCR to reprocess the reads, holding one entry per CDR3 protein. This sample carries roughly 59,000 distinct CDR3 sequences, approximately 18% of them seen once, and the ten largest clones take roughly a tenth. This TCR came from a donor at least 40 years old with multiple myeloma. Sequenced sample: a population of CD138-negative cells sorted from bone marrow. The rearrangement links TRBV20-1 to TRBJ2-3, with a possible D match to TRBD2 (6 bases). The CDR3 nucleotides are TGCAGTGCTAGAGTATTTCGGGTAGCGGAGATGGATACGCAGTATTTT. Its protein product is CSARVFRVAEMDTQYF.